These 7 T cell receptor beta chains were sequenced from one sample in a study of identical twins. One entry per CDR3 protein results from TCRdb running MiXCR on the 5' RACE reads. The sample carries 300,000 to 400,000 distinct CDR3 sequences, around 9.7% recorded once. Sequencing was done on a sample of naive T cells sorted from blood. These receptors all stem from a woman aged 45-65 years in good health.

This clonotype was detected only a few times. J is TRBJ2-3 and V is TRBV20-1; maybe TRBD2 (5 bases). Deletions cut 1 base from V and 0 bases from J, with 8 bases between. This CDR3 has 14 residues. CDR1 is DFQATT, CDR2 SNEGSKA, per germline (reference sequence). The CDR3 DNA is TGCAGTGCTAGAGTTCGCGGGAGCACAGATACGCAGTATTTT. The encoded protein is CSARVRGSTDTQYF.

This clonotype appeared many times. The chain has TRBV5-1 and TRBJ1-1; 9 nucleotides align to TRBD1. Germline V lookup: CDR1 SGHRS, CDR2 YFSETQ. V was clipped by 1 base and J by 3 bases; unmatched bases: 4. This CDR3 has 15 amino acids. In nucleotides, the CDR3 is TGCGCCAGCAGCTTGTTACAGGGGGCAGACACTGAAGCTTTCTTT. This gives the protein CASSLLQGADTEAFF.

This clonotype was seen more than once but under ten times. This chain links TRBV5-1 with TRBJ2-7; D might be TRBD2 (5 bases). V was clipped by 0 bases and J by 4 bases, with 14 bases between them. Germline V CDR1 and CDR2: SGHRS, YFSETQ. This CDR3 is built from 15 residues. This CDR3 reads CASSLAGNPPYEQYF. As DNA, the CDR3 is TGCGCCAGCAGCTTGGCCGGGAATCCCCCTTACGAGCAGTACTTC.

This clonotype showed up just a few times. This chain joins TRBV7-9 and TRBJ2-3; 9 positions agree with TRBD2. The CDR3 is 16 amino acids. Losses at the gene ends were 7 bases for V and 0 bases for J; bases not matched to a gene: 8. Germline V CDR1 and CDR2: SEHNR, FQNEAQ (reference sequence). As DNA, the CDR3 is TGTGCCAGCACTTCTTTAGCGGGAGAGAGCACAGATACGCAGTATTTT. Translation: CASTSLAGESTDTQYF. Full variable domain (missing parts from reference TRBV7-9 and TRBJ2-3): DTGVSQNPRHKITKRGQNVTFRCDPISEHNRLYWYRQTLGQGPEFLTYFQNEAQLEKSRLLSDRFSAERPKGSFSTLEIQRTEQGDSAMYLCASTSLAGESTDTQYFGPGTRLTVL.

This clonotype was seen a few times. The genes are TRBV3-1 and TRBJ2-1, with 7 bases that match TRBD2. The V gene end was trimmed by 1 base and the J gene end by 0 bases; junction bases not matched to a gene: 3. The CDR3 is 16 amino acids. Germline CDR1 is LGHDT and CDR2 is YNNKEL (reference sequence). Written as DNA, the CDR3 is TGTGCCAGCAGCCAAGGGGGGGGGGGCTCCTACAATGAGCAGTTCTTC. Protein sequence: CASSQGGGGSYNEQFF.

As regards this clonotype: A read error may be the cause here, since a much bigger clone is one base away. The rearrangement uses TRBV20-1 and TRBJ2-7, with TRBD1 identical over 11 bases. The J segment lost 7 bases and the V segment lost 6 bases, leaving 8 bases of the junction unmatched. The length of the CDR3 is 13 residues. Per germline, CDR1 DFQATT and CDR2 SNEGSKA (reference sequence). CDR3 region: CSAPGQGAGEQYF. CDR3 sequence (DNA): TGCAGTGCCCCCGGACAGGGGGCTGGGGAGCAGTACTTC.

Ten or more counts support this clonotype. The chain recombines TRBV12-3 or TRBV12-4 with TRBJ1-4; D gene unclear. V was shortened by 5 bases and J by 0 bases, with 19 bases between the two germline ends. The CDR3 totals 18 residues. The CDR3 sequence: CASSQGGPGVSTNEKLFF. The CDR3 nucleotides are TGTGCCAGCAGTCAAGGTGGTCCAGGCGTATCAACTAATGAAAAACTGTTTTTT.